This T cell receptor (beta chain) was captured in a study of T-cell memory formation after mild COVID-19. The CDR3 has 14 amino acids. The germline gives CDR1 ENHRY, CDR2 SYGVKD. J was trimmed by 7 bases and V by 6 bases; bases with no gene match: 7. TCRdb passed the 5' RACE reads through MiXCR, listing each CDR3 protein once. Of some 330,000 distinct CDR3 sequences in the sample, under 25% were seen once. This TCR was recovered from an adult woman who had mild COVID-19 (a few samples of this study predate the infection). Cell type and time point are not known. The chain has TRBV10-3 and TRBJ2-1; 9 bases are shared with TRBD1. Sequences were obtained from PBMCs or a T cell subset sorted from them (not recorded which). The CDR3 nucleotides read TGTGCCATCAGCGGGACAGGGTCGGTGAATGAGCAGTTCTTC. Its translation is CAISGTGSVNEQFF.